A single sample is the source of the 15 T cell receptor beta chains below, sequenced in a study of regulatory T cells in long-lasting Graves disease. Time point meaning: newly diagnosed GD, antithyroid drugs for less than 3 months. RNA extracted from PBMCs served as the sequencing template. Construction of TCR beta libraries relied on iRepertoire HTBI primers and on Arm-PCR targeting CDR3 regions. From the multiplex PCR reads, TCRdb called clonotypes with MiXCR, one entry per CDR3 protein. The sample includes roughly 500,000 distinct CDR3 sequences, more than 10% of them seen just once. The sample was also linked to a second study, of T cells in Graves' hyperthyroidism and ophthalmopathy.

The sample here was peripheral blood mononuclear cells (PBMCs), taken at new diagnosis, from a patient treated with antithyroid drugs. Source of these receptors: a woman in her twenties or thirties with Graves disease.

As to this clonotype: A far more abundant clone sits one base away, making this likely a read error. The chain has TRBV2 and TRBJ2-7; D may be TRBD2 (5 bases). The CDR3 consists of 13 residues. CDR1 is SNHLY and CDR2 is FYNNEI in the germline V gene. Trimming cost V 7 bases and J 7 bases, with 17 bases left between them. Here the CDR3 reads CASNQRSYNEQYF. In nucleotides, the CDR3 is TGTGCCAGCAACCAGCGGTCCTACAATGAGCAGTACTTC.

This clonotype appeared many times. V and J are TRBV12-3 or TRBV12-4 and TRBJ1-1, with 7 bases aligning to TRBD1. The CDR3 is 17 residues long. J lost 4 bases, V lost 2 bases, and 13 bases had no gene match. The CDR3 nucleotides are TGTGCCAGCAGTTTACCGGGACAGAGAAAAGGCGGCACTGAAGCTTTCTTT. Translated, it gives CASSLPGQRKGGTEAFF.

Many counts were recorded for this clonotype. V usage is TRBV7-9 and J usage is TRBJ2-1; D remains unclear. Germline CDR1 SEHNR, CDR2 FQNEAQ (reference sequence). The CDR3 spans 12 residues. Trimming took 3 bases from V and 9 from J, leaving 9 bases between them. The CDR3 DNA is TGTGCCAGCAGCTTGGCAGTCCCTGAGCAGTTCTTC. Protein product: CASSLAVPEQFF.

This clonotype has only a few counts. The CDR3 coding sequence is TGTGCCAGTAGTATAGTAGGGTCACAGCCCCAGCATTTT. Its translation: CASSIVGSQPQHF. The V gene is TRBV19, the J gene TRBJ1-5, with D uncertain. Germline CDR1 reads LNHDA; CDR2 reads SQIVND (reference sequence). The CDR3 extends over 13 amino acids. Trimming took off 1 base at V and 7 bases at J, with 8 bases between the two ends.

This clonotype was found many times. The CDR3 DNA reads as TGTGCCAGCAGCTTGAGACAGGGTGGTTCACCCCTCCACTTT. Translated, it gives CASSLRQGGSPLHF. The chain links TRBV11-2 to TRBJ1-6, with TRBD1 matching over 7 bases. CDR1 and CDR2 (germline): SGHAT, FQNNGV. V shed 3 bases and J 9 bases; nucleotides not matched to a gene: 5. The CDR3 is 14 residues long.

This clonotype was picked up many times. The V call is TRBV27, the J call TRBJ2-1; no definite D call. From germline, CDR1 is MNHEY and CDR2 SMNVEV (reference sequence). This CDR3 contains 11 residues. V was cut by 3 bases and J by 8 bases, with 5 bases left in between. CDR3 DNA: TGTGCCAGCAGTTTCCGGCATGAGCAGTTCTTC. Translated: CASSFRHEQFF.

V gene TRBV4-1 combines with J gene TRBJ2-5; 12 bases agree with TRBD1. The V and J ends lost 2 bases and 4 bases, in that order; junction bases with no gene match: 8. This CDR3 comprises 17 residues. Germline V CDR1 and CDR2: MGHRA, YSYEKL. The CDR3 DNA reads as TGCGCCAGCAGCCAATCCTGGGGGACAGGGGGCCGAGAGACCCAGTACTTC. Translated, it gives CASSQSWGTGGRETQYF.

This clonotype has a handful of counts. The V call is TRBV2, the J call TRBJ2-1; 7 bases line up with TRBD1. V shed 8 bases and J 8 bases; nucleotides not matched to a gene: 9. The CDR3 is 13 amino acids. Germline loops: CDR1 SNHLY, CDR2 FYNNEI. The CDR3 DNA reads TGTGCCAGCGTGAAGCGAGGGGGCGATGAGCAGTTCTTC. Residues: CASVKRGGDEQFF.

This clonotype came up a few times. The chain has TRBV3-1 and TRBJ1-5; D remains ambiguous. This CDR3 has 13 residues. In germline, CDR1 is LGHDT, CDR2 YNNKEL (reference sequence). Trimming removed 2 bases at V and 11 bases at J, with 13 bases between. The CDR3: CASSQSRWESQHF. The DNA for the CDR3 is TGTGCCAGCAGCCAATCCCGATGGGAGTCCCAGCATTTT.

CDR3 DNA: TGCAGTGCTCTGCGTCCGGGACATGACTCCTACGAGCAGTACTTC. Its protein product is CSALRPGHDSYEQYF. This chain links TRBV20-1 with TRBJ2-7; weak D call: TRBD1 (6 bases). Germline lookup yields CDR1 DFQATT and CDR2 SNEGSKA (reference sequence). V lost 5 bases to trimming and J lost 0 bases, with 17 bases between them. This CDR3 is built from 15 residues.

Only a few counts were recorded for this clonotype. The chain joins TRBV9 to TRBJ2-3; 11 bases line up with TRBD2. CDR1 and CDR2 from the germline V gene are SGDLS and YYNGEE. The trim removed 4 bases at V and 6 bases at J, leaving 7 bases unmatched. CDR3 length equals 15 residues. The CDR3 loop is CASSQTSGSRDTQYF. Here the CDR3 DNA reads TGTGCCAGCAGCCAAACTAGCGGGAGCAGGGATACGCAGTATTTT.

This clonotype has just a few counts. The chain combines TRBV6-1 with TRBJ2-2; 9 nucleotides agree with TRBD2. Germline V lookup: CDR1 MNHNS, CDR2 SASEGT. V shed 5 bases and J 5 bases; nucleotides not matched to a gene: 12. This CDR3 spans 17 amino acids. The CDR3 is CASSPFAGGPGTGELFF. DNA for the CDR3: TGTGCCAGCAGTCCCTTCGCGGGAGGGCCGGGGACCGGGGAGCTGTTTTTT.

This clonotype has a handful of counts. This chain links TRBV6-2 or TRBV6-3 with TRBJ2-4; a possible D gene is TRBD1 (8 bases). The CDR3 contains 13 residues. Trimming removed 6 bases from V and 10 bases from J, with 16 bases in between. Germline-derived CDR1 and CDR2 are MNHEY and SVGEGT. CDR3 sequence: CASRDREGEIQYF. As DNA, the CDR3 is TGTGCCAGCAGGGACAGGGAGGGGGAAATTCAGTACTTC.

This clonotype was detected only once. The genes are TRBV6-2 or TRBV6-3 and TRBJ2-1, with TRBD2 matching 8 bases. The CDR3 runs 16 residues. Germline V lookup: CDR1 MNHEY, CDR2 SVGEGT. V dropped 8 bases and J dropped 0; count of bases not matched to a gene: 9. The CDR3 DNA reads TGTGCCAGCGCTACACTAACTAGCGGCTCCTACAATGAGCAGTTCTTC. Encoded protein: CASATLTSGSYNEQFF.

This chain joins TRBV27 and TRBJ2-3, with 11 bases fitting TRBD2. The CDR3 loop spans 20 amino acids. CDR1 is MNHEY, CDR2 SMNVEV, per germline (reference sequence). V shed 5 bases and J 1 base; nucleotides not matched to a gene: 17. CDR3 amino acids: CASSRVGVAGGPTGTDTQYF. As DNA, the CDR3 is TGTGCCAGCAGTCGGGTCGGGGTAGCGGGAGGGCCTACAGGCACAGATACGCAGTATTTT.